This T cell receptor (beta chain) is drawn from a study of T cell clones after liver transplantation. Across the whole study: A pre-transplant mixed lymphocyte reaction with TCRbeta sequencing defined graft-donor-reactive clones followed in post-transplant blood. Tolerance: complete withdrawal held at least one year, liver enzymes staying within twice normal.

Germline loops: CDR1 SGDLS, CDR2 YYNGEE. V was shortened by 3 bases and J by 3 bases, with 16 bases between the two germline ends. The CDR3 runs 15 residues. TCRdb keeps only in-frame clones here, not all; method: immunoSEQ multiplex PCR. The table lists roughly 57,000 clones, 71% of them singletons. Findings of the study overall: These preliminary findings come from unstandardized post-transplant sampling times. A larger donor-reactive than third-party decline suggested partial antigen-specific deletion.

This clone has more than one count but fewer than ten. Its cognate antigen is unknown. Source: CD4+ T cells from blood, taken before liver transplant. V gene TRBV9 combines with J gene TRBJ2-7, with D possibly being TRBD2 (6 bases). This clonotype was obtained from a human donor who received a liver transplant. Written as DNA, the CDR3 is TGTGCCAGCAGCGCCGGGGCGTGGGGAGGCTACGAGCAGTACTTC. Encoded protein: CASSAGAWGGYEQYF.